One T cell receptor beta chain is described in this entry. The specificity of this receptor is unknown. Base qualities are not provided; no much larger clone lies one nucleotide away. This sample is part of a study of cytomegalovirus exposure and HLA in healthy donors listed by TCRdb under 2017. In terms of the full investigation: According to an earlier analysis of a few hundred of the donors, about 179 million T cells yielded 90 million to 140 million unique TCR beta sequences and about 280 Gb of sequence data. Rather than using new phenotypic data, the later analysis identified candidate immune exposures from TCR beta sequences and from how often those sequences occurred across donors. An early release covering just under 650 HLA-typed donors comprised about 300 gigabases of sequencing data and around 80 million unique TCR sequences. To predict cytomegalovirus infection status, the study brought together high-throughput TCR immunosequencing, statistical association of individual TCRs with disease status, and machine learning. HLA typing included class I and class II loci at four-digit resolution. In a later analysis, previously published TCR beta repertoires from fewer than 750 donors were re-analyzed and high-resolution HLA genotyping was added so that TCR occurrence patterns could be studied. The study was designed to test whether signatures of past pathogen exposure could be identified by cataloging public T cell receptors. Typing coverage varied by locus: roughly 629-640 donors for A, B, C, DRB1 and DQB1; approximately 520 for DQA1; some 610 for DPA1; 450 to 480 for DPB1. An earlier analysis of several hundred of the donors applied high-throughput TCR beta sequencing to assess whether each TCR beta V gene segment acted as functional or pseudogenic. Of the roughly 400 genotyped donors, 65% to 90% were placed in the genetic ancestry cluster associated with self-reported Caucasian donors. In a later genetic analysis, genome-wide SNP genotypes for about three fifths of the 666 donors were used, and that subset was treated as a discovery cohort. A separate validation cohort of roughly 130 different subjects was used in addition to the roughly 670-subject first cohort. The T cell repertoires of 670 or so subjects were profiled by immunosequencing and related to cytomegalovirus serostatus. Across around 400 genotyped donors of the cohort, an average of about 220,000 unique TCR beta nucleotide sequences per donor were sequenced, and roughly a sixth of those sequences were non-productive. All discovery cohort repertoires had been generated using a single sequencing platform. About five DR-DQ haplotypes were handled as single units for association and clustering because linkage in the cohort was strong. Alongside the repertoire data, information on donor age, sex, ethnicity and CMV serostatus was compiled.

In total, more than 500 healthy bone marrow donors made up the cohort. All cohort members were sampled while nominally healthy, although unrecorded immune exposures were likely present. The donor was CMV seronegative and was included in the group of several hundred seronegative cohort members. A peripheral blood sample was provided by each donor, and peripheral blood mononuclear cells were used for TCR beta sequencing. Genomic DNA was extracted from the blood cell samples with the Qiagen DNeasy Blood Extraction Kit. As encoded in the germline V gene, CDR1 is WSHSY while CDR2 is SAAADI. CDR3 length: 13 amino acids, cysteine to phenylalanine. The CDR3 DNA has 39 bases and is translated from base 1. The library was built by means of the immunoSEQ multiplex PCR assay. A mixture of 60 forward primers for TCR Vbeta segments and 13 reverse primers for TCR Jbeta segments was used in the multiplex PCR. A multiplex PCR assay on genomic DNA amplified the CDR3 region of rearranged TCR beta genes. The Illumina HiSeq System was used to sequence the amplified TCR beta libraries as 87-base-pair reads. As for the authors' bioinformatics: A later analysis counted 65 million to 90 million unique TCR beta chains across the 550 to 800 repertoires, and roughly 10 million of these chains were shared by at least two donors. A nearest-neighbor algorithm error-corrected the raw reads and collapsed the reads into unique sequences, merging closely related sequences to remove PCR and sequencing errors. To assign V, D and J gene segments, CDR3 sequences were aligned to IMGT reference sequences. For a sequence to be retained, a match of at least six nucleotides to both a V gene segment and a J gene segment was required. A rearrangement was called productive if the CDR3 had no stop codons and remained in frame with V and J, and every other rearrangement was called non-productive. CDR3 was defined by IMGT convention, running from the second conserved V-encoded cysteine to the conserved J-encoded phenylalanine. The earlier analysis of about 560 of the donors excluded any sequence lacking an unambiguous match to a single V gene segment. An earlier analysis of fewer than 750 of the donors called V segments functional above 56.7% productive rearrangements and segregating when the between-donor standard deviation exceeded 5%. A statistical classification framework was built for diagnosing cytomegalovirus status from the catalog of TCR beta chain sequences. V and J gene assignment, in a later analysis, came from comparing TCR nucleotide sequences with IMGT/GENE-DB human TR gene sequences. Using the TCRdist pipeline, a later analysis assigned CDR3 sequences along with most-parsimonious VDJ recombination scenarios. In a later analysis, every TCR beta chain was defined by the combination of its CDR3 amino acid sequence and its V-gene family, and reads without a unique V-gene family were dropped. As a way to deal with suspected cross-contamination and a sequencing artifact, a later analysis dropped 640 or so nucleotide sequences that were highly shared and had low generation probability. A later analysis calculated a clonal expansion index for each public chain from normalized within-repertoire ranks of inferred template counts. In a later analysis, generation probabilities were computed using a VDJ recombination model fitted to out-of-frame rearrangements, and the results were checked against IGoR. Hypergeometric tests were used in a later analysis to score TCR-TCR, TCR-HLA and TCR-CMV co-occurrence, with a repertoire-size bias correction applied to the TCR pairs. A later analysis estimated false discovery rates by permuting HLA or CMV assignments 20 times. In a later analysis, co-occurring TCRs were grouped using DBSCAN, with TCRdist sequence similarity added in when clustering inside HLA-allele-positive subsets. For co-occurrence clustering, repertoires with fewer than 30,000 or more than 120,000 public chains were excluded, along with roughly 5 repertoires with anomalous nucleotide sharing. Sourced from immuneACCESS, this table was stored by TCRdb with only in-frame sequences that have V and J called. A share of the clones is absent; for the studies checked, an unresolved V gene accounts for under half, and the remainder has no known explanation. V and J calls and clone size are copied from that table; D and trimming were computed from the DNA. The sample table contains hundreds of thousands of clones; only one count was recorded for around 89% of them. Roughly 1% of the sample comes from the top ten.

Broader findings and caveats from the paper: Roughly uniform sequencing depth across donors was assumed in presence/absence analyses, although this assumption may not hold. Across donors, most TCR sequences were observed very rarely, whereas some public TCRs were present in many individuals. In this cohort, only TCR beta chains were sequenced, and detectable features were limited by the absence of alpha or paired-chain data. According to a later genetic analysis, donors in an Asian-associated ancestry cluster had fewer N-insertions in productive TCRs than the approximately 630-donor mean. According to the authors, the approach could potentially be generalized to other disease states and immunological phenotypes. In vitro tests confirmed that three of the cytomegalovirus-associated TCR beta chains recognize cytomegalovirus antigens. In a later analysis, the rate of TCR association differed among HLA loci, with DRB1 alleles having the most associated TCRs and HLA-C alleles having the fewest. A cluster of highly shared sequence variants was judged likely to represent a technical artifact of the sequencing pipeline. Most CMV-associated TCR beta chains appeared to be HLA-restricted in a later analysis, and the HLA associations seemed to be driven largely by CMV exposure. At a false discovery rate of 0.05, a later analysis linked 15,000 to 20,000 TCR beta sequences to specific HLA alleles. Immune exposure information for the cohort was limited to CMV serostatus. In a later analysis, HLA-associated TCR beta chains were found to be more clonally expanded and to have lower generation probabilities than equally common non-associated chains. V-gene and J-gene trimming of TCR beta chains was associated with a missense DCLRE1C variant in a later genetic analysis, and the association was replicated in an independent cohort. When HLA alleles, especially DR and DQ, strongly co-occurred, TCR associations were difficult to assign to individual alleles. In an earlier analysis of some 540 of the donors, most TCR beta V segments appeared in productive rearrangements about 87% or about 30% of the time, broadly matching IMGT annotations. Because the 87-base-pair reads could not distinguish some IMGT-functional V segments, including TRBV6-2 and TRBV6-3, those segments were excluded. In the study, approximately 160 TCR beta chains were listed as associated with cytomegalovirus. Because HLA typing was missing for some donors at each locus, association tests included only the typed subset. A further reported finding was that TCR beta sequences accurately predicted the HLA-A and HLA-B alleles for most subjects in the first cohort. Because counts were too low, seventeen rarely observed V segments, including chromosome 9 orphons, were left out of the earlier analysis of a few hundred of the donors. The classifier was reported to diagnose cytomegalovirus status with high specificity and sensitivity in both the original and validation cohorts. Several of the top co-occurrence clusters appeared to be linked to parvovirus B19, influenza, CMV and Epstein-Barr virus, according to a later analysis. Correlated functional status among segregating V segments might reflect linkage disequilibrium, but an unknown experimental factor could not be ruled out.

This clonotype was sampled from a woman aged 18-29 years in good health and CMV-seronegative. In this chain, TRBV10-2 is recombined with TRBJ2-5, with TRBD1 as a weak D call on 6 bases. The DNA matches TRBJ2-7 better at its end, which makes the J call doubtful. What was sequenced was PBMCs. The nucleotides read TGCGCCACCCTCCCGGACAGCTCCTACGAGCAGTACTTC. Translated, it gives CATLPDSSYEQYF.